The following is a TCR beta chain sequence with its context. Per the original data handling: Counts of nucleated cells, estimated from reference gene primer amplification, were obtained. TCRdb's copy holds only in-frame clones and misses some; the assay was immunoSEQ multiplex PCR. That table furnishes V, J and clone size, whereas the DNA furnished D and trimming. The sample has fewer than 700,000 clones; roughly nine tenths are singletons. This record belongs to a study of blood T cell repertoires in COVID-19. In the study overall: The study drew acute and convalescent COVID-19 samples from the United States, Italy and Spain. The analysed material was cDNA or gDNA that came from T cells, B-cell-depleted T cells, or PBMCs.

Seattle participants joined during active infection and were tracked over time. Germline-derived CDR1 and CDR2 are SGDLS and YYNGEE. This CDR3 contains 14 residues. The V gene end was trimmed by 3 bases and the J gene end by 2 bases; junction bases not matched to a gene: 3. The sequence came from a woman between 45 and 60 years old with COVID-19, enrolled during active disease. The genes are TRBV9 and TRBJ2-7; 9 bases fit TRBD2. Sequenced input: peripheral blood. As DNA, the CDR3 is TGTGCCAGCAGCGCTAGCGGGGACCCCTACGAGCAGTACTTC. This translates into CASSASGDPYEQYF.